Shown below are 8 T cell receptor beta chains from a single sample sequenced in a study of beta chain features in type 1 diabetes. Expressed TCRB transcripts were sequenced, since all the RNA that had been isolated was reverse transcribed. Method: immunoSEQ multiplex PCR; TCRdb's copy keeps in-frame clones and lacks some. The sample lists hundreds of thousands of clones, 15% to 17% seen once, with about 0.087% in the top ten. Sequences were obtained from naive CD4+ T cells from blood. These TCRs come from a young man in good health.

V and J are TRBV29-1 and TRBJ2-4; 8 nucleotides line up with TRBD1. Trimming cost V 7 bases and J 7 bases; bases outside gene matches: 12. The CDR3 consists of 14 residues. Germline V gene data show CDR1 as SQVTM and CDR2 as ANQGSEA. CDR3 in DNA: TGCAGCGCCGTCCCAAGCACAGGGGGTAACATTCAGTACTTC. This gives the protein CSAVPSTGGNIQYF.

The CDR3 nucleotides are TGTGCCAGCTCAAAAGGGATGAACACTGAAGCTTTCTTT. Its translation: CASSKGMNTEAFF. The genes are TRBV18 and TRBJ1-1; no definite D call. The CDR3 covers 13 residues. The V end lost 5 bases, the J end lost 0 bases, and 7 bases lay between the germline ends. Germline V CDR1 and CDR2: KGHSH, LQKENI.

This clone was seen only a few times. The V call is TRBV7-9, the J call TRBJ2-7; D perhaps matches TRBD1 (6 bases). This CDR3 comprises 12 residues. Per the germline V gene, CDR1 is SEHNR and CDR2 is FQNEAQ (reference sequence). V lost 4 bases and J lost 12, with 16 bases in between. Here the CDR3 DNA reads TGTGCCAGCAGCTCATCCGGGACATCCCCGTACTTC. The encoded protein is CASSSSGTSPYF.

The chain employs TRBV9 and TRBJ2-7; the D gene is possibly TRBD1 (6 bases). Germline lookup yields CDR1 SGDLS and CDR2 YYNGEE. The V gene lost 2 bases and the J gene lost 2 bases, with 11 bases spanning the gap. This CDR3 comprises 14 residues. The CDR3 DNA reads as TGTGCCAGCAGCGTTGGACAGTACCCCTACGAGCAGTACTTC. Its translation is CASSVGQYPYEQYF.

V gene TRBV9 combines with J gene TRBJ1-2; 7 bases align to TRBD1. The CDR3 spans 13 residues. V lost 3 bases and J lost 8; bases outside the gene matches: 7. Germline assignment: CDR1 SGDLS and CDR2 YYNGEE. The CDR3: CASSADRAGGYTF. The CDR3, as DNA: TGTGCCAGCAGCGCTGACAGGGCTGGAGGCTACACCTTC.

The gene calls are TRBV5-1 and TRBJ2-1; D gene unclear. CDR3 size: 12 residues. Deletions cut 0 bases from V and 12 bases from J, with 10 bases between. Germline CDR1 is SGHRS and CDR2 is YFSETQ. The CDR3 DNA sequence: TGCGCCAGCAGCTTGGGCGGCGGCGGGCAGTTCTTC. Protein product: CASSLGGGGQFF.

V and J are TRBV18 and TRBJ2-7; D gene uncertain. CDR1 is KGHSH and CDR2 is LQKENI in the germline V gene. The CDR3 is 10 amino acids. V shed 4 bases and J shed 3 bases, with 1 base lying between them. Here the CDR3 reads CASSLYEQYF. The CDR3, as DNA: TGTGCCAGCTCACTCTACGAGCAGTACTTC.

Note on this clone: Other DNA sequences in this sample translate to the same CDR3. The J gene is TRBJ2-7, the V gene TRBV29-1; D call uncertain. The CDR3 sequence is 13 residues long. Trimming took 1 base from V and 1 from J, leaving 8 bases between them. The germline V gene encodes CDR1 SQVTM and CDR2 ANQGSEA. CDR3 in amino acids: CSVEGLGSYEQYF. CDR3 in DNA: TGCAGCGTTGAAGGGCTAGGGTCCTACGAGCAGTACTTC.